This record looks at one TCR beta chain sequence and its context. No antigen is known for it. The CDR3 is 12 residues long. The germline V gene has CDR1 SQVTM and CDR2 ANQGSEA. Trimming cost V 0 bases and J 5 bases, with 7 bases left between them. With 10-nucleotide random UMIs, 5'RACE was used to make the cDNA. From the 5' RACE reads, TCRdb called clonotypes with MiXCR, one entry per CDR3 protein. The data hold around 78,000 distinct CDR3 sequences, with roughly 18% observed a single time. The data stem from a study of neurological immune-mediated disorders. Study results and limitations: The greatest TCR clonal expansion occurred in HTLV-1-associated myelopathy and the least in multiple sclerosis, which fell below healthy controls. None of the CDR3 amino acid sequences found in expanded clones was shared across subjects. This suggests that the TCR-beta repertoires were private in all groups.

The chain has TRBV29-1 and TRBJ1-1, with a tentative D call TRBD1 (5 bases). The sample was PBMCs. This receptor was identified in a woman in her thirties or forties in good health. CDR3 loop: CSVEDRVTEAFF. CDR3 DNA sequence: TGCAGCGTTGAAGACAGGGTAACTGAAGCTTTCTTT.